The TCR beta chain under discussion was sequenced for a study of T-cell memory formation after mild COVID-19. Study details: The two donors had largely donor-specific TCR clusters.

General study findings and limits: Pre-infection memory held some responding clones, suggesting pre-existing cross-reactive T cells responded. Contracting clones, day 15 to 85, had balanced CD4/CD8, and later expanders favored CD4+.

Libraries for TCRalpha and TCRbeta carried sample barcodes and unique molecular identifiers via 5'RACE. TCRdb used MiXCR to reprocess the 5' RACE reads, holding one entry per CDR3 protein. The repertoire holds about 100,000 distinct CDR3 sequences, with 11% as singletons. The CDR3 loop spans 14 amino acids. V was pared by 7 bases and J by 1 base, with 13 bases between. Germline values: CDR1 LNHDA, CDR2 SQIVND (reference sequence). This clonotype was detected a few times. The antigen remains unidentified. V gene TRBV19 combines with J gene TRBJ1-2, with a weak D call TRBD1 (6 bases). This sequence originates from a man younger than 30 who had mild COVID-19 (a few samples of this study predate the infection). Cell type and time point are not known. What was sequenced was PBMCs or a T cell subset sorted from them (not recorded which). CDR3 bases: TGTGCCAGTAAGGAACAGGGCATTAACTATGGCTACACCTTC. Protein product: CASKEQGINYGYTF.